These T cell receptor beta chains were read from a single sample in a study of cytomegalovirus exposure and HLA in healthy donors. Measured with immunoSEQ multiplex PCR; TCRdb has only the in-frame clones, and not every one. The data show about 170,000 clones, over 80% seen once. Material: PBMCs. These TCRs come from a male donor in good health and CMV-seronegative. Each CDR3 is given with its conserved first and last residue. D genes are given only for firm matches. Only some rows state a clone size, as once, few, many or a class for expanded clones.

.	15	.	TRBV19	TRBJ1-2	TGTGCCAGTAGTACGCAGCTTGGGGCCAACTATGGCTACACCTTC	CASSTQLGANYGYTF
.	12	.	TRBV29-1	TRBJ2-5	TGCAGCGTTCTACGCCAGGAAGAGACCCAGTACTTC	CSVLRQEETQYF
.	17	.	TRBV4-3	TRBJ2-1	TGCGCCAGCAGCCAAGACCTGGGGGCCGGAAAACACAATGAGCAGTTCTTC	CASSQDLGAGKHNEQFF
.	14	TRBD1	TRBV4-3	TRBJ1-1	TGCGCCAGCAGCCAAGATTACAGGGGGACTGAAGCTTTCTTT	CASSQDYRGTEAFF
.	15	.	TRBV9	TRBJ2-1	TGTGCCAGCAGCGACCAGATCCAGGGCTACAATGAGCAGTTCTTC	CASSDQIQGYNEQFF
.	17	TRBD2	TRBV5-4	TRBJ2-1	TGTGCCAGCAGCTTGGATAGCGGGGGGGCCTCTTACAATGAGCAGTTCTTC	CASSLDSGGASYNEQFF
.	19	TRBD1	TRBV10-1	TRBJ2-1	TGCGCCAGCAGTGGACTACCGGGACAGGGAGGGATGAAATACAATGAGCAGTTCTTC	CASSGLPGQGGMKYNEQFF
.	17	.	TRBV4-3	TRBJ2-2	TGCGCCAGCAGCCAAGATCTTGGGGGGGCTGACACCGGGGAGCTGTTTTTT	CASSQDLGGADTGELFF
.	14	TRBD1	TRBV30	TRBJ2-1	TGTGCCTGGAGTGGAAGGACAGGGATTAATGAGCAGTTCTTC	CAWSGRTGINEQFF
.	15	.	TRBV27	TRBJ1-6	TGTGCCAGCAGTTTAAAGGCAGGGCAGCATTCACCCCTCCACTTT	CASSLKAGQHSPLHF
.	13	.	TRBV2	TRBJ2-5	TGTGCCAGCAGTGTCAACGCGGATTCTCAGCAGTACTTC	CASSVNADSQQYF
.	17	.	TRBV14	TRBJ2-3	TGTGCCAGCAGCCAAGATCGAGAGACAGGTACCCAGAGAACGCAGTATTTT	CASSQDRETGTQRTQYF
.	14	.	TRBV6-1	TRBJ1-2	TGTGCCAGCTCCGCGCGGGGGCCCGTCTATGGCTACACCTTC	CASSARGPVYGYTF
few	15	TRBD1	TRBV19	TRBJ1-1	TGTGCCAGTAGTATGACAGGGGGCGTCAACACTGAAGCTTTCTTT	CASSMTGGVNTEAFF
.	13	.	TRBV11-3	TRBJ1-1	TGTGCCAGCAGCCGCTCGGGGAACACTGAAGCTTTCTTT	CASSRSGNTEAFF
.	14	.	TRBV18	TRBJ1-1	TGTGCCAGCTCACCACCGGCCGGGAAGGGTGAAGCTTTCTTT	CASSPPAGKGEAFF
.	16	TRBD2	TRBV7-8	TRBJ2-7	TGTGCCAGCAGCAGGACAATAGCGGGATTGACCTACGAGCAGTACTTC	CASSRTIAGLTYEQYF
.	15	.	TRBV7-2	TRBJ1-6	TGTGCCAGCAGCTTAGTTTTCGGGATAAATTCACCCCTCCACTTT	CASSLVFGINSPLHF
.	12	.	TRBV29-1	TRBJ2-3	TGCAGCGTTGAAGATGCGAGCGGCCCGCAGTATTTT	CSVEDASGPQYF
.	15	TRBD1	TRBV5-1	TRBJ1-1	TGCGCCAGCAGCTTTCAGGGGGTAAGAGGCACTGAAGCTTTCTTT	CASSFQGVRGTEAFF
.	16	.	TRBV27	TRBJ1-1	TGTGCCAGCAGTGCAACTCACAGGGTTAGGAACACTGAAGCTTTCTTT	CASSATHRVRNTEAFF
few	16	TRBD1	TRBV27	TRBJ2-2	TGTGCCAGCAGTAGGACAGGACCTTCGAACACCGGGGAGCTGTTTTTT	CASSRTGPSNTGELFF
.	16	.	TRBV5-4	TRBJ1-4	TGTGCCAGCAGCCTACCTATGGGGGAGGGTAATGAAAAACTGTTTTTT	CASSLPMGEGNEKLFF
.	15	TRBD1	TRBV4-3	TRBJ2-7	TGCGCCAGCAGCCAAGGAGGACAGGGAACCTACGAGCAGTACTTC	CASSQGGQGTYEQYF
.	15	TRBD1	TRBV4-2	TRBJ1-4	TGTGCCAGCAGCCAACAACAGGGGGTTAATGAAAAACTGTTTTTT	CASSQQQGVNEKLFF
.	15	.	TRBV6-6	TRBJ2-3	TGTGCCAGCAGTGACATAGGGGCTGGCACAGATACGCAGTATTTT	CASSDIGAGTDTQYF
.	20	TRBD2	TRBV4-1	TRBJ2-1	TGCGCCAGCAGCCAAGAAATCCAGCGGGGGGCCCGCTATAGGTACAATGAGCAGTTCTTC	CASSQEIQRGARYRYNEQFF
.	15	TRBD1	TRBV4-1	TRBJ2-7	TGCGCCAGCAGCCCTCTACGGACAGGGACCTACGAGCAGTACTTC	CASSPLRTGTYEQYF
.	19	TRBD1	TRBV7-8	TRBJ2-7	TGTGCCAGCAGAAGCCAGGGGGCGACCGTTTTGTCCCAGACCTACGAGCAGTACTTC	CASRSQGATVLSQTYEQYF
.	16	.	TRBV18	TRBJ2-7	TGTGCCAGCTCACCGGCTAGGCCCGGGAGCTCCTACGAGCAGTACTTC	CASSPARPGSSYEQYF
.	16	TRBD2	TRBV27	TRBJ2-7	TGTGCCAGCACCCCTGGGGGACTAGCCAACTCCTACGAGCAGTACTTC	CASTPGGLANSYEQYF
few	12	.	TRBV19	TRBJ2-4	TGTGCCAGTAACGAGGCCTTAGGCATTCAGTACTTC	CASNEALGIQYF
.	15	.	TRBV6-1	TRBJ1-5	TGTGCCAGCAGCCTCGTCGTCCTAGGCAATCAGCCCCAGCATTTT	CASSLVVLGNQPQHF
.	19	.	TRBV5-1	TRBJ2-5	TGCGCCAGCAGCTTGGGTTTGGCGGGGGCCCGTGCCTCGCAAGAGACCCAGTACTTC	CASSLGLAGARASQETQYF
.	15	.	TRBV6-1	TRBJ2-3	TGTGCCAGCAGCTTCCTAGGGGAAAGCACAGATACGCAGTATTTT	CASSFLGESTDTQYF
.	13	.	TRBV10-3	TRBJ2-1	TGTGCCATCAACGACTTCAGGGTGCATGAGCAGTTCTTC	CAINDFRVHEQFF
.	15	TRBD1	TRBV7-2	TRBJ2-2	TGTGCCAGCAGCCCACAGGGGCCGAATTCCGGGGAGCTGTTTTTT	CASSPQGPNSGELFF
.	12	.	TRBV5-5	TRBJ2-7	TGTGCCAGCAGCGTCGGAGGGTACGAGCAGTACTTC	CASSVGGYEQYF
few	13	TRBD1	TRBV11-2	TRBJ2-7	TGTGCCAGCAGCACAGACAGGGAGTACGAGCAGTACTTC	CASSTDREYEQYF
.	14	.	TRBV6-5	TRBJ1-2	TGTGCCAGCGGGGACTGGGCAGCTAACTATGGCTACACCTTC	CASGDWAANYGYTF
.	14	.	TRBV11-2	TRBJ1-1	TGTGCCAGCAGCTTAAGTCAGGGATGGACTGAAGCTTTCTTT	CASSLSQGWTEAFF
.	16	TRBD1	TRBV7-9	TRBJ2-4	TGTTCCAGCAGCCGGGGACAGGGATTGGCCAAAAACAGTCAGTACTTC	CSSSRGQGLAKNSQYF
.	15	.	TRBV6-6	TRBJ1-4	TGTGCCAGCAGTTACTCGCAGGCAACTAATGAAAAACTGTTTTTT	CASSYSQATNEKLFF
.	12	TRBD1	TRBV29-1	TRBJ1-2	TGCAGCGCCTCGGGACAGGGATATGGCTACACCTTC	CSASGQGYGYTF
.	17	.	TRBV19	TRBJ1-4	TGTGCCAGTAGTATTTCCACAGGAAAACCCTCCAATGAAAAACTGTTTTTT	CASSISTGKPSNEKLFF